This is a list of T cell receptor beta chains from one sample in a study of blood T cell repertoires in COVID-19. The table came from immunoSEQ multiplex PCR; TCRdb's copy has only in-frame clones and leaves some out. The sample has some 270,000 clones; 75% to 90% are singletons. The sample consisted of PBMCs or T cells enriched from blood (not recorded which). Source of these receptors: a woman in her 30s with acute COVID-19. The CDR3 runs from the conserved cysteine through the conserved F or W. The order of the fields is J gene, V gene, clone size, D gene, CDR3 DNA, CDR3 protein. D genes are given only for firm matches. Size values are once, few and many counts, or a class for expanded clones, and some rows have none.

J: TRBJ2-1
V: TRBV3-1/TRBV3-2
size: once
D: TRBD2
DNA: TGTGCCAGCAGCCCCGGGACTAGCGGGGTCCACTACAATGAGCAGTTCTTC
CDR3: CASSPGTSGVHYNEQFF

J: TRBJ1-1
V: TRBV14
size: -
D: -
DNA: TGTGCCAGCAGCCGCGAGACAGGCTCGAACACTGAAGCTTTCTTT
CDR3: CASSRETGSNTEAFF

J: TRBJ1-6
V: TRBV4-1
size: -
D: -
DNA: TGCGCCAGCAGCACCTTTGGGTCAGGGGAGCGGTATAATTCACCCCTCCACTTT
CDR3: CASSTFGSGERYNSPLHF

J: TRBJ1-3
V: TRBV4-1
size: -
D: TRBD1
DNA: TGCGCCAGCAGCCAGGGACAGGGGGCGACATCCGGAAACACCATATATTTT
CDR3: CASSQGQGATSGNTIYF

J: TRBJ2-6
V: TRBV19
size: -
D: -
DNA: TGTGCCAGTAGCCAGGGTCCTCCTGGGGCCAACGTCCTGACTTTC
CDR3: CASSQGPPGANVLTF

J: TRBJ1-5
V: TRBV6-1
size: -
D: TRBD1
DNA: TGTGCCAGCAGTGGGGGGCGACAGGGAAGCCATCAGCCCCAGCATTTT
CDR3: CASSGGRQGSHQPQHF

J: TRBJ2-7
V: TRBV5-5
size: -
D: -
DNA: TGTGCCAGCAGCTTGTATCAGGGGACCCTCTACGAGCAGTACTTC
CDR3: CASSLYQGTLYEQYF

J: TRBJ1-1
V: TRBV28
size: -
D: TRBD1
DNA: TGTGCCAGCAGTTTAGGCGCAGAGGGGGCGAACACTGAAGCTTTCTTT
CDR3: CASSLGAEGANTEAFF

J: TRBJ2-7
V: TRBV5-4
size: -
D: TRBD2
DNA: TGTGCCAGCAGCGGGGGGGATCCTTACTCCTACGAGCAGTACTTC
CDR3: CASSGGDPYSYEQYF

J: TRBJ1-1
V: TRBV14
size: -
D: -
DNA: TGTGCCAGCAGCCCCTCCCCGGGGGTCGGCACTGAAGCTTTCTTT
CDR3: CASSPSPGVGTEAFF

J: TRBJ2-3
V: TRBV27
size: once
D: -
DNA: TGTGCCAGCAGCGGCACGGAGCGGCTTTCCCCAGATACGCAGTATTTT
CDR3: CASSGTERLSPDTQYF

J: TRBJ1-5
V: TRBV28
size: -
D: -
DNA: TGTGCCAGCAGGGGACACCTGAATCAGCCCCAGCATTTT
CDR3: CASRGHLNQPQHF

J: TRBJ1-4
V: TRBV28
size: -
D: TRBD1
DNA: TGTGCCAGCAGTGACCTCGGGACAGGGTCTAATGAAAAACTGTTTTTT
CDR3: CASSDLGTGSNEKLFF

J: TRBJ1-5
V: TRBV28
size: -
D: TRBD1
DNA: TGTGCCAGCAGTTCTCACCGAACAGGGGGCAATCAGCCCCAGCATTTT
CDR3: CASSSHRTGGNQPQHF

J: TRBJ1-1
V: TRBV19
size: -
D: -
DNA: TGTGCCAGTAGGGGTGGACAAGTGAACACTGAAGCTTTCTTT
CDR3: CASRGGQVNTEAFF

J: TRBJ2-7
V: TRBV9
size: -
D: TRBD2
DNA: TGTGCCAGCAGCGTGGGACTAGCGGGTGAGCAGTACTTC
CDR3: CASSVGLAGEQYF

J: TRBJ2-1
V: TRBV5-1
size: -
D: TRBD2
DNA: TGCGCCAGCAGCTTGGAGCTAGCGGGAGGGCCCCCTCCCTACAATGAGCAGTTCTTC
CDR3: CASSLELAGGPPPYNEQFF

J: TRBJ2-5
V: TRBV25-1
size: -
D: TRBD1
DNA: TGTGCCAGCACCCTCCGGGACAGGGAAGAGACCCAGTACTTC
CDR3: CASTLRDREETQYF

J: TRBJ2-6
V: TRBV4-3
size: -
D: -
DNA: TGCGCCAGCAGCCAAGATTCGGTTGGCTCTGGGGCCAACGTCCTGACTTTC
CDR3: CASSQDSVGSGANVLTF

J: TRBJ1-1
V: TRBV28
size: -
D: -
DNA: TGTGCCAGCAGTATCCTCGGGGGAGGTAGCACTGAAGCTTTCTTT
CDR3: CASSILGGGSTEAFF

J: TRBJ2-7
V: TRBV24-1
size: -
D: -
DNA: TGTGCCACCAGTGACGGGCGGGGAGTCACCCCCTACGAGCAGTACTTC
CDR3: CATSDGRGVTPYEQYF

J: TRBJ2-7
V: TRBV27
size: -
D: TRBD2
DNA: TGTGCCAGCAGGGATATCGGGACTAGGGACTACGAGCAGTACTTC
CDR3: CASRDIGTRDYEQYF

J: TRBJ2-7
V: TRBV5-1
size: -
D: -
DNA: TGCGCCAGCAGCCAAATGCAGGGCCTCTCCTACGAGCAGTACTTC
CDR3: CASSQMQGLSYEQYF

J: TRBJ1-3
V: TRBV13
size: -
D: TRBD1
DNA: TGTGCCAGCAGCCAGGGGGACTCTGGAAACACCATATATTTT
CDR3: CASSQGDSGNTIYF

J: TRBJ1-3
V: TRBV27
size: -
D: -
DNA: TGTGCCAGCAGTTTATGGGCAGGGGCTGGAAACACCATATATTTT
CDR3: CASSLWAGAGNTIYF

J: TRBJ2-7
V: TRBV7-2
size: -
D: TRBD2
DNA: TGTGCCAGCAGCTTAACTAGCGGGACCTACGAGCAGTACTTC
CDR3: CASSLTSGTYEQYF

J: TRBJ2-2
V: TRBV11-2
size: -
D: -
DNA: TGTGCCAGCAGCCCCCTCGGGACTCCCGGATTGAACACCGGGGAGCTGTTTTTT
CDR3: CASSPLGTPGLNTGELFF